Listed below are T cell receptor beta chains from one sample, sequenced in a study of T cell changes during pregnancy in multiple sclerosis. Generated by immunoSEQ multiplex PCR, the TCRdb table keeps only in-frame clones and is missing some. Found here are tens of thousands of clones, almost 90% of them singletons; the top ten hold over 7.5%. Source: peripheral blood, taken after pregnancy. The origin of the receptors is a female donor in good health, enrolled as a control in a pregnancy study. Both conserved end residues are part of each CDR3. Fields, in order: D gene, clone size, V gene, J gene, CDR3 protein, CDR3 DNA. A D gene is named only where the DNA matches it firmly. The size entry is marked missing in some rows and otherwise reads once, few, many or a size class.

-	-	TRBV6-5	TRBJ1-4	CASSYSHTTNEKLFF	TGTGCCAGCAGTTACTCGCACACAACTAATGAAAAACTGTTTTTT
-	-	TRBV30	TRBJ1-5	CAWSVSQGGQPQHF	TGTGCCTGGAGTGTAAGTCAGGGTGGTCAGCCCCAGCATTTT
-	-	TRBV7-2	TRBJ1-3	CASSFRTDSSGNTIYF	TGTGCCAGCAGCTTCCGGACAGATAGCTCTGGAAACACCATATATTTT
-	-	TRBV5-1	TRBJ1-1	CASSLGGSTEAFF	TGCGCCAGCAGCTTGGGCGGGAGCACTGAAGCTTTCTTT
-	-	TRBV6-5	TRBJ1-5	CASSYSGSANQPQHF	TGTGCCAGCAGTTACTCGGGGAGTGCAAATCAGCCCCAGCATTTT
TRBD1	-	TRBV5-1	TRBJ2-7	CASSLTGASSYEQYF	TGCGCCAGCAGCTTAACAGGGGCCAGCTCCTACGAGCAGTACTTC
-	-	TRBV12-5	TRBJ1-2	CASGLGLGYTF	TGTGCTAGTGGTTTGGGTCTAGGCTACACCTTC
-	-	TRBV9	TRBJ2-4	CASSVAPTERDIQYF	TGTGCCAGCAGCGTAGCTCCCACAGAGAGGGACATTCAGTACTTC
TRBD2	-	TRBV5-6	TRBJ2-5	CASSLKPSGRFQETQYF	TGTGCCAGCAGCTTGAAGCCTAGCGGGAGGTTCCAAGAGACCCAGTACTTC
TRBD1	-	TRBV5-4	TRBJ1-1	CASRSPGQRGGEAFF	TGTGCCAGCAGGTCACCGGGACAGAGGGGAGGTGAAGCTTTCTTT
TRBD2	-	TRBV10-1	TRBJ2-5	CASSEGLAGAAKYF	TGCGCCAGCAGTGAGGGGCTAGCGGGGGCCGCGAAGTACTTC
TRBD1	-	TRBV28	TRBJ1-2	CASSSTGASGYTF	TGTGCCAGCAGTTCGACAGGGGCGAGTGGCTACACCTTC
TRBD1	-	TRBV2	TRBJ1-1	CASSYWDRGNTEAFF	TGTGCCAGCAGTTATTGGGACAGGGGGAACACTGAAGCTTTCTTT
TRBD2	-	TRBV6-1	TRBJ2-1	CASRTSGRYGNEQFF	TGTGCCAGCCGGACTAGCGGGAGATATGGCAATGAGCAGTTCTTC
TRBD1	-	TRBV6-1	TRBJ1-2	CASRYRGVNYGYTF	TGTGCCAGCCGATACAGGGGCGTTAACTATGGCTACACCTTC
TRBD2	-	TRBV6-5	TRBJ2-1	CASRAGLAGPNEQFF	TGTGCCAGCAGGGCGGGACTAGCGGGACCCAATGAGCAGTTCTTC
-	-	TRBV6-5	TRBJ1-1	CASSYGVPGLRGEAFF	TGTGCCAGCAGTTATGGGGTCCCTGGACTGCGGGGGGAAGCTTTCTTT
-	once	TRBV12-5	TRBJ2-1	CASGSISDSYNEQFF	TGTGCTAGTGGTTCCATTTCAGACTCATACAATGAGCAGTTCTTC
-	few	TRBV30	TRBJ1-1	CAWSVGRGEAFF	TGTGCCTGGAGTGTGGGTCGAGGGGAAGCTTTCTTT
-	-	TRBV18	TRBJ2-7	CASSPRQDYEQYF	TGTGCCAGCTCACCACGGCAGGATTACGAGCAGTACTTC
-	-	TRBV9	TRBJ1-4	CASSVGRGGPGEKLFF	TGTGCCAGCAGCGTAGGAAGGGGGGGCCCGGGTGAAAAACTGTTTTTT
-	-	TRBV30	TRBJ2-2	CAWSAGTTNTGELFF	TGTGCCTGGAGTGCCGGGACAACCAACACCGGGGAGCTGTTTTTT
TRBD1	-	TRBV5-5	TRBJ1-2	CASSTGQGGFGYTF	TGTGCCAGCAGCACGGGACAGGGGGGTTTTGGCTACACCTTC
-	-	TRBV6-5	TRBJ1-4	CASSSGQAGGELFF	TGTGCCAGCAGTTCCGGGCAGGCCGGGGGGGAACTGTTTTTT
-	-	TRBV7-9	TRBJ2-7	CASSLEEGAVSYEQYF	TGTGCCAGCAGCTTAGAGGAGGGGGCCGTCTCCTACGAGCAGTACTTC
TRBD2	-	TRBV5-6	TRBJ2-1	CASSLWASGGYNEQFF	TGTGCCAGCAGCTTGTGGGCTAGCGGGGGGTACAATGAGCAGTTCTTC
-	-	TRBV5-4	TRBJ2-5	CASSPGAQETQYF	TGTGCCAGCAGCCCCGGAGCCCAAGAGACCCAGTACTTC
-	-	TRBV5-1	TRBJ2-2	CASSLRGGTNTGELFF	TGCGCCAGCAGCCTCCGTGGGGGGACGAACACCGGGGAGCTGTTTTTT
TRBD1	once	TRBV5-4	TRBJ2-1	CASSWDSQTYNEQFF	TGTGCCAGCAGCTGGGACAGTCAAACCTACAATGAGCAGTTCTTC